This note documents a single TCR beta chain sequence. This specimen comes from a study of blood T cell repertoires in COVID-19. CDR1 SGHDN and CDR2 FVKESK come from the germline V gene. The CDR3 consists of 13 residues. V lost 4 bases, J lost 9 bases, and 16 bases lay in between. Authors' processing steps: Amplification from reference gene primers served as the basis for estimated nucleated cell counts. The repertoire was sequenced with immunoSEQ multiplex PCR; TCRdb's copy has only in-frame clones and lacks some. That table is the source of V, J and clone size, and D and trimming were worked out from the DNA. The sample includes roughly 300,000 clones, around 81% of them seen just once.

This clonotype was obtained from a woman aged 60 to 75 with active or convalescent COVID-19. The chain couples TRBV14 to TRBJ2-7; D is perhaps TRBD1 (6 bases). The sample comprised peripheral blood. DNA for the CDR3: TGTGCCAGCAGCCGCGAGATTCAAGGGGGGCAGTACTTC. Residues: CASSREIQGGQYF.